The 18 T cell receptor beta chains given below trace back to one sample, sequenced in a study of T cell responses to AZD1222 COVID-19 vaccine. Method: immunoSEQ multiplex PCR; TCRdb's copy keeps in-frame clones and lacks some. The sample includes 130,000 to 150,000 clones, about 90% of them seen just once. Sequencing was performed on peripheral blood, taken on day 0 of AZD1222 vaccination. These receptors were taken from an adult in good health.

The V gene is TRBV7-2, the J gene TRBJ1-4, with D uncertain. The CDR3 runs to 13 residues. Looked up from germline, CDR1 is SGHTA and CDR2 is FQGNSA. V was pared by 6 bases and J by 11 bases, with 16 bases between. CDR3 residues: CASSIRTPLKLFF. CDR3 coding DNA: TGTGCCAGCAGTATAAGAACTCCCCTCAAACTGTTTTTT.

The chain couples TRBV19 to TRBJ1-5; D call uncertain. The CDR3 has 13 residues. Germline assignment: CDR1 LNHDA and CDR2 SQIVND (reference sequence). V was shortened by 8 bases and J by 8 bases, with 16 bases between the two germline ends. CDR3 in DNA: TGTGCCAGTGCCGATAGGAACACGGAGCCCCAGCATTTT. This translates into CASADRNTEPQHF.

The chain uses TRBV7-6 and TRBJ2-7; tentatively, D is TRBD1 (5 bases). From germline, CDR1 is SGHVS and CDR2 FNYEAQ. V lost 1 base, J lost 1 base, and 11 bases lay in between. The CDR3 extends over 15 amino acids. The CDR3 spells CASSLVPQGSYEQYF. The CDR3 DNA is TGTGCCAGCAGCTTAGTTCCTCAGGGTTCCTACGAGCAGTACTTC. Combining the CDR3 with reference TRBV7-6 and TRBJ2-7 gives the whole variable domain GAGVSQSPRYKVTKRGQDVALRCDPISGHVSLYWYRQALGQGPEFLTYFNYEAQQDKSGLPNDRFSAERPEGSISTLTIQRTEQRDSAMYRCASSLVPQGSYEQYFGPGTRLTVT.

This chain uses TRBV19 with TRBJ1-3; no definite D call. V was shortened by 8 bases and J by 4 bases, with 18 bases between the two germline ends. Germline V gives CDR1 LNHDA, CDR2 SQIVND (reference sequence). The CDR3 contains 15 residues. The CDR3 protein is CASSRAVTWGNTIYF. CDR3 DNA: TGTGCCAGTTCCCGGGCGGTCACCTGGGGAAACACCATATATTTT.

J is TRBJ1-1 and V is TRBV4-2, with D perhaps TRBD1 (5 bases). V shed 1 base and J shed 0 bases, with 9 bases lying between them. The CDR3 totals 15 residues. CDR1 and CDR2 from the germline V gene are LGHNA and YNFKEQ. CDR3 coding DNA: TGTGCCAGCAGCCAAGCTCCGGGGGTGAACACTGAAGCTTTCTTT. Encoded protein: CASSQAPGVNTEAFF.

This chain connects TRBV19 to TRBJ1-1, with 9 bases aligning to TRBD1. Germline loops: CDR1 LNHDA, CDR2 SQIVND (reference sequence). Unmatched junction bases numbered 2, after V lost 8 bases and J lost 1 base. There are 13 residues in the CDR3. CDR3 sequence (DNA): TGTGCCAGTGGACAGGGGTGGAACACTGAAGCTTTCTTT. Its translation: CASGQGWNTEAFF.

V usage is TRBV7-8 and J usage is TRBJ2-5; D unresolved. This CDR3 has 13 amino acids. In germline, CDR1 is SGHVS, CDR2 FQNEAQ. Trimming shortened V by 5 bases and J by 4 bases, and 11 bases separated the two germline ends. CDR3 residues: CASSPAPLETQYF. Written as DNA, the CDR3 is TGTGCCAGCAGCCCGGCCCCATTAGAGACCCAGTACTTC.

The V and J genes are TRBV5-1 and TRBJ2-7; tentatively, D is TRBD2 (6 bases). CDR1 is SGHRS and CDR2 is YFSETQ in the germline V gene. V was cut by 0 bases and J by 0 bases, with 13 bases left in between. This CDR3 comprises 16 residues. In nucleotides, the CDR3 is TGCGCCAGCAGCTTGGCCCTTGGGGGGAGCTCCTACGAGCAGTACTTC. Protein: CASSLALGGSSYEQYF.

This chain joins TRBV4-1 and TRBJ2-1; TRBD1 might be the D (6 bases). This CDR3 contains 18 residues. Per the germline V gene, CDR1 is MGHRA and CDR2 is YSYEKL. The V and J ends lost 1 base and 1 base respectively, with 17 bases between them. CDR3 residues: CASSQGLRGTGSYNEQFF. The CDR3 nucleotides are TGCGCCAGCAGCCAAGGCCTGAGGGGGACGGGGTCCTACAATGAGCAGTTCTTC.

The rearrangement joins TRBV6-2 or TRBV6-3 to TRBJ2-7, with a tentative D call TRBD2 (6 bases). The germline V and J ends were trimmed by 4 bases and 0 bases, with 10 bases remaining between them. The CDR3 has 14 amino acids. CDR1 and CDR2 (germline): MNHEY, SVGEGT. In nucleotides, the CDR3 is TGTGCCAGCAGTTCCCAGGACTACTCCTACGAGCAGTACTTC. Protein sequence: CASSSQDYSYEQYF.

In this sample, this clone turned up once. The V call is TRBV29-1, the J call TRBJ2-3; maybe TRBD2 (6 bases). The CDR3 totals 14 residues. Germline V gene data show CDR1 as SQVTM and CDR2 as ANQGSEA. V lost 4 bases and J lost 1, with 12 bases in between. The CDR3 bases are TGCAGCGTTGGGAGGGCCGGGGGCACAGATACGCAGTATTTT. Protein: CSVGRAGGTDTQYF.

DNA of the CDR3: TGTGCCAGCAGTAGACTAGCGGGATCGGACGAGCAGTACTTC. Translating gives CASSRLAGSDEQYF. The chain links TRBV6-2 or TRBV6-3 to TRBJ2-7; TRBD2 matches at 11 bases. The CDR3 runs 14 residues. Per the germline V gene, CDR1 is MNHEY and CDR2 is SVGEGT. Trimming at V came to 5 bases and at J to 5 bases, leaving 5 bases not matched to a gene.

The chain is built from TRBV14 and TRBJ2-7; TRBD2 matches at 7 bases. CDR1 and CDR2 from the germline V gene are SGHDN and FVKESK. After removal of 11 bases from V and 6 bases from J, the junction contained 25 bases not matched to a gene. This CDR3 contains 17 residues. CDR3 nucleotide sequence: TGTGCCCAAAGAGGTCGGGGAAAGCGGGGAACCGAGGGCGAGCAGTACTTC. Encoded protein: CAQRGRGKRGTEGEQYF.

The V and J genes are TRBV7-8 and TRBJ1-6, with TRBD1 matching 7 bases. The ends lost 3 bases at V and 0 bases at J; junction bases unmatched: 5. Germline V lookup: CDR1 SGHVS, CDR2 FQNEAQ. This CDR3 has 17 residues. The CDR3 DNA follows: TGTGCCAGCAGCTTCCTAAAGGGGGCCTCCTATAATTCACCCCTCCACTTT. Protein sequence: CASSFLKGASYNSPLHF.

V and J are TRBV7-2 and TRBJ2-5; unclear D gene. The CDR3 contains 14 residues. V lost 1 base and J lost 1, with 7 bases in between. The V gene's germline CDR1 is SGHTA and CDR2 FQGNSA. The CDR3 DNA is TGTGCCAGCAGCTTAGACGTATCCCAAGAGACCCAGTACTTC. Protein: CASSLDVSQETQYF.

The CDR3 DNA follows: TGTGCCAGCAGTTTTGGACAGGGTGTGGAAGAGACCCAGTACTTC. Amino acids: CASSFGQGVEETQYF. The chain links TRBV5-8 to TRBJ2-5; 8 bases agree with TRBD1. Germline V gene lookup returns CDR1 SGHTS and CDR2 YDEGEE. The CDR3 covers 15 residues. V lost 5 bases, J lost 3 bases, and 9 bases stayed unmatched.

The V and J genes are TRBV6-1 and TRBJ1-1, with 9 bases aligning to TRBD1. CDR1 is MNHNS and CDR2 is SASEGT in the germline V gene. The J segment lost 5 bases and the V segment lost 2 bases, leaving 6 bases of the junction unmatched. This CDR3 is 15 amino acids long. In DNA form, the CDR3 reads TGTGCCAGCAGTGAATTTACAGGGGGCGGAACTGAAGCTTTCTTT. This gives the protein CASSEFTGGGTEAFF.

This chain joins TRBV12-3 or TRBV12-4 and TRBJ2-3; no clear D gene. V shed 3 bases and J shed 11 bases, with 9 bases lying between them. The CDR3 is 11 residues long. The CDR3 bases are TGTGCCAGCAGTTTGGGCTACGGGCAGTATTTT. This translates into CASSLGYGQYF.